This T cell receptor (beta chain) was identified during a study of vaccination effects on CD4 cells after COVID-19. The CDR3 extends over 11 amino acids. Between the trimmed V and J ends, which lost 5 bases and 1 base, there was a span of 5 bases. Germline CDR1 and CDR2: DFQATT and SNEGSKA (reference sequence). Findings and limits, study-wide: Whether induced by infection or by vaccine, clones showed marked clonal contraction late after vaccination.

Following 10 days of culture, CD4+ T cells were isolated. Vaccine administered to participants consisted of two doses of either BNT162b2 or mRNA-1273. The protocol was immunoSEQ multiplex PCR, while the TCRdb copy is restricted to in-frame clones and leaves out a portion. The table has roughly 30,000 clones, 74% seen once; the top ten hold around 14%. A note on this clone: Its antigen remains unknown.

Here the sequenced sample was CD4+ T cells from PBMCs cultured without peptide, taken after COVID-19 vaccination. The origin of this receptor is a human donor who received a COVID-19 vaccine. The J gene is TRBJ2-5, the V gene TRBV20-1; D gene uncertain. The CDR3 protein is CSAPSQETQYF. The DNA for the CDR3 is TGCAGTGCTCCTAGCCAAGAGACCCAGTACTTC.